Detailed here is one T cell receptor beta chain. The repertoire was sequenced with immunoSEQ multiplex PCR; TCRdb's copy has only in-frame clones and lacks some. The sample holds approximately 340,000 clones, roughly 84% seen once. This CDR3 has 18 amino acids. In germline, CDR1 is MGHRA, CDR2 YSYEKL. The V and J ends lost 1 base and 0 bases respectively, with 16 bases between them. Described treatment: 19 received Ad26.COV2.S at low or high dose, single or two shots; 5 received placebo; per-sample allocation not given. The investigators took samples on day 63 after the first vaccine or placebo injection. Cohort 1b enrolled adults aged 18-55 years in Boston. The data were taken from a study of Ad26.COV2.S vaccination and SARS-CoV-2 variants.

This TCR derives from a person between 18 and 60 years old who received the Ad26.COV2.S COVID-19 vaccine or a placebo. The sample was peripheral blood, taken in a trial of Ad26.COV2.S vaccine versus placebo. The chain couples TRBV4-1 to TRBJ2-4; D perhaps matches TRBD1 (6 bases). CDR3 bases: TGCGCCAGCAGCCAAGCGACGGACAGCAGCTTAGCCAAAAACATTCAGTACTTC. It specifies CASSQATDSSLAKNIQYF.